This T cell receptor beta chain emerged from a study of PD-L1 blockade in urothelial cancer. Study-level background: Blood gave a median about 140,000 T cells.

Trimming took 2 bases from V and 2 from J, leaving 10 bases between them. The CDR3 has 14 amino acids. Germline lookup yields CDR1 MDHEN and CDR2 SYDVKM. Measured with immunoSEQ multiplex PCR; TCRdb has only the in-frame clones, and not every one. The data show about 80,000 clones, with 75% to 90% seen just once and roughly 6.1% held by the top ten. The origin of this receptor is a woman between 65 and 79 years old with urothelial cancer. The input for sequencing was PBMCs, taken around atezolizumab (anti-PD-L1) treatment. V usage is TRBV28 and J usage is TRBJ2-7; possibly TRBD1 for D (5 bases). The CDR3 protein is CASSLGAEPYEQYF. CDR3 bases: TGTGCCAGCAGTTTAGGGGCGGAGCCCTACGAGCAGTACTTC.